A single sample is the source of the 2 T cell receptor beta chains below, sequenced in a study of blood T cell repertoires in COVID-19. The repertoire was sequenced with immunoSEQ multiplex PCR; TCRdb's copy has only in-frame clones and lacks some. This table has some 200,000 clones, 65% to 90% appearing once. The specimen sequenced was PBMCs or T cells enriched from blood (not recorded which). Receptor source: a man aged 40-49 years who had recovered from COVID-19.

This chain uses TRBV4-1 with TRBJ2-1, with 7 positions matching TRBD2. There are 14 residues in the CDR3. Trimming cost V 4 bases and J 5 bases; bases outside gene matches: 5. CDR1 and CDR2 (germline): MGHRA, YSYEKL. CDR3 coding DNA: TGCGCCAGCAGCCCCGGACTAGTTAACAATGAGCAGTTCTTC. This sequence encodes CASSPGLVNNEQFF.

The sample holds one count of this clone. V and J are TRBV10-3 and TRBJ2-1; 13 bases agree with TRBD2. CDR1 and CDR2 from the germline V gene are ENHRY and SYGVKD. J gave up 5 bases and V 3 bases, and 1 base lay outside the gene matches. This CDR3 is 15 amino acids long. DNA for the CDR3: TGTGCCATCAGTGAAACTAGCGGGAGGGACAATGAGCAGTTCTTC. Its translation: CAISETSGRDNEQFF.